Following are 14 T cell receptor beta chains from one sample sequenced in a study of shared clonotypes between healthy human individuals. The naive CD8 population came from CD45RO-negative cells selected for CCR7, without terminally differentiated effector memory CD45RA+ cells. Here immunoSEQ multiplex PCR was the method, and the copy in TCRdb shows in-frame clones only, minus some. The sample includes over 750,000 clones, around 96% of them seen just once. The sequenced sample consisted of naive CD8+ T cells sorted from blood. The origin of the receptors is a man aged 25-40 years in good health.

This chain joins TRBV6-6 and TRBJ2-7; D remains ambiguous. The V and J ends lost 5 bases and 3 bases respectively, with 14 bases between them. The CDR3 is 14 residues long. Germline CDR1 MNHNY, CDR2 SVGAGI (reference sequence). DNA of the CDR3: TGTGCCAGCAGTACCAAGAACCCTGACTACGAGCAGTACTTC. Translating it yields CASSTKNPDYEQYF.

V gene TRBV11-2 combines with J gene TRBJ2-7; the D is unclear. V lost 1 base and J lost 2, with 12 bases in between. CDR1 is SGHAT and CDR2 is FQNNGV in the germline V gene. The CDR3 runs to 15 residues. CDR3 coding DNA: TGTGCCAGCAGCTTAGGGGTTGGGGATGCCTACGAGCAGTACTTC. Translating gives CASSLGVGDAYEQYF.

The V gene is TRBV10-3, the J gene TRBJ2-7; 8 nucleotides agree with TRBD1. CDR1 ENHRY and CDR2 SYGVKD come from the germline V gene. J lost 3 bases, V lost 3 bases, and 4 bases had no gene match. CDR3 size: 14 residues. The CDR3 sequence: CAISDPGGRYEQYF. Written as DNA, the CDR3 is TGTGCCATCAGTGATCCAGGGGGCCGCTACGAGCAGTACTTC.

The chain couples TRBV9 to TRBJ1-3; D is perhaps TRBD1 (5 bases). Germline CDR1 reads SGDLS; CDR2 reads YYNGEE. CDR3 size: 15 residues. V gave up 4 bases and J gave up 2 bases, with 13 bases separating them. The CDR3 is CASSSYGGAGNTIYF. Written as DNA, the CDR3 is TGTGCCAGCAGCTCCTACGGGGGGGCTGGAAACACCATATATTTT.

CDR3 in amino acids: CASSPAGGLLETQYF. CDR3 DNA sequence: TGTGCCAGCAGCCCCGCCGGCGGCCTGCTGGAGACCCAGTACTTC. The chain recombines TRBV7-8 with TRBJ2-5; no clear D gene. V was trimmed by 5 bases and J by 5 bases, leaving 18 bases between them. Germline values: CDR1 SGHVS, CDR2 FQNEAQ. CDR3 length: 15 residues.

A note on this clone: Other nucleotide sequences in the sample specify the same CDR3. V is TRBV6-1 and J is TRBJ1-1; unclear D gene. The CDR3 length is 12 residues. Trimming stripped 3 bases from V and 1 base from J, with 3 bases between. The germline V gene has CDR1 MNHNS and CDR2 SASEGT. CDR3 in DNA: TGTGCCAGCAGTGAGGGGAACACTGAAGCTTTCTTT. It yields the protein CASSEGNTEAFF.

Note on this clone: The sample contains more than one DNA sequence encoding this CDR3. This chain connects TRBV7-9 to TRBJ2-7; tentative D call: TRBD2 (6 bases). CDR1 is SEHNR and CDR2 is FQNEAQ in the germline V gene (reference sequence). The CDR3 has 12 residues. Trimming stripped 1 base from V and 5 bases from J, with 6 bases between. CDR3 loop: CASSLGGDEQYF. The CDR3, as DNA: TGTGCCAGCAGCTTAGGGGGGGACGAGCAGTACTTC.

This clone was detected only a few times. The CDR3 DNA reads as TGTGCCAGCAGGGGGTCGGGTGGGTCTGAAGCTTTCTTT. The encoded protein is CASRGSGGSEAFF. The chain carries TRBV5-5 and TRBJ1-1; D remains ambiguous. The germline V and J ends were trimmed by 5 bases and 6 bases, with 14 bases remaining between them. The CDR3 has 13 amino acids. Germline CDR1 reads SGHKS; CDR2 reads YYEKEE (reference sequence).

About this clone itself: Other DNA sequences in this specimen translate into the identical CDR3. The chain combines TRBV7-9 with TRBJ1-1, with D uncertain. Deletions cut 3 bases from V and 6 bases from J, with 5 bases between. The V gene's germline CDR1 is SEHNR and CDR2 FQNEAQ (reference sequence). The CDR3 runs to 11 residues. The CDR3 sequence: CASSFGPEAFF. DNA of the CDR3: TGTGCCAGCAGCTTTGGGCCTGAAGCTTTCTTT.

V gene TRBV9 combines with J gene TRBJ1-1; D is unresolved. V was cut by 4 bases and J by 5 bases, with 15 bases left in between. Looked up from germline, CDR1 is SGDLS and CDR2 is YYNGEE. The CDR3 sequence is 14 residues long. The chain's CDR3 is CASSPQQAGTEAFF. The CDR3 region has the DNA TGTGCCAGCAGCCCCCAGCAAGCCGGTACTGAAGCTTTCTTT.

V and J are TRBV7-9 and TRBJ1-1; 7 bases align to TRBD1. CDR3 length: 13 amino acids. V trimming: 5 bases; J trimming: 7 bases; junction bases outside the gene matches: 7. CDR1 is SEHNR and CDR2 is FQNEAQ in the germline V gene (reference sequence). CDR3 coding DNA: TGTGCCAGCAGCCCTAGGAGGACAGGTGAAGCTTTCTTT. Translated, it gives CASSPRRTGEAFF.

The rearrangement uses TRBV9 and TRBJ2-1; 8 bases match TRBD2. Trimming at V came to 4 bases and at J to 3 bases, leaving 12 bases not matched to a gene. The CDR3 spans 17 residues. CDR1 is SGDLS and CDR2 is YYNGEE in the germline V gene. CDR3 coding DNA: TGTGCCAGCAGCACCAAATCCGGAGCGGGAGACTACAATGAGCAGTTCTTC. Amino acid sequence: CASSTKSGAGDYNEQFF.

The rearrangement uses TRBV27 and TRBJ2-7; D not resolved. V was clipped by 3 bases and J by 2 bases, with 11 bases between them. This CDR3 has 14 residues. Germline V CDR1 and CDR2: MNHEY, SMNVEV (reference sequence). The CDR3 bases are TGTGCCAGCAGTTTTACCGGGCCCCCCTACGAGCAGTACTTC. This translates into CASSFTGPPYEQYF.

The chain carries TRBV7-9 and TRBJ2-7; 11 bases agree with TRBD2. The CDR3 contains 15 residues. Per the germline V gene, CDR1 is SEHNR and CDR2 is FQNEAQ (reference sequence). The ends lost 4 bases at V and 4 bases at J; junction bases unmatched: 6. The CDR3 sequence is CASSSTSGRGYEQYF. Here the CDR3 DNA reads TGTGCCAGCAGCTCCACTAGCGGGAGAGGGTACGAGCAGTACTTC.